Following are 25 T cell receptor beta chains from one sample sequenced in a study of T cell changes during pregnancy in multiple sclerosis. Data came from immunoSEQ multiplex PCR; TCRdb stores just in-frame clones and leaves some out. The data show approximately 52,000 clones, with roughly 92% seen just once and 0.25% held by the top ten. This specimen consisted of CD4+ T cells from peripheral blood mononuclear cells, obtained in the third trimester of pregnancy. The receptors were sampled from a female donor with multiple sclerosis, enrolled in a pregnancy study.

This chain connects TRBV27 to TRBJ1-3, with D perhaps TRBD1 (5 bases). The germline V gene has CDR1 MNHEY and CDR2 SMNVEV (reference sequence). The germline V and J ends were trimmed by 8 bases and 0 bases, with 14 bases remaining between them. This CDR3 region has 15 residues. Here the CDR3 DNA reads TGTGCCAGCTCAGCGGGACGCTTCTCTGGAAACACCATATATTTT. Translating it yields CASSAGRFSGNTIYF.

The V and J genes are TRBV7-9 and TRBJ2-7, with 8 bases that match TRBD1. Germline V lookup: CDR1 SEHNR, CDR2 FQNEAQ (reference sequence). J gave up 6 bases and V 6 bases, and 7 bases lay outside the gene matches. There are 13 residues in the CDR3. The CDR3 DNA reads as TGTGCCAGCAGTACAGGGGGAGTTGGCGAGCAGTACTTC. Protein: CASSTGGVGEQYF. The complete variable domain, with remaining parts taken from reference TRBV7-9 and TRBJ2-7, reads DTGVSQNPRHKITKRGQNVTFRCDPISEHNRLYWYRQTLGQGPEFLTYFQNEAQLEKSRLLSDRFSAERPKGSFSTLEIQRTEQGDSAMYLCASSTGGVGEQYFGPGTRLTVT.

This chain links TRBV19 with TRBJ1-1; 7 positions match TRBD1. Trimming took 4 bases from V and 6 from J; bases not matched to a gene: 5. This CDR3 is built from 13 residues. Germline V gene sequence: CDR1 LNHDA, CDR2 SQIVND (reference sequence). This chain's CDR3 is CASSTDREAEAFF. The CDR3, as DNA: TGTGCCAGTAGTACCGACAGGGAAGCTGAAGCTTTCTTT.

The chain recombines TRBV19 with TRBJ1-6, with D perhaps matching TRBD1 (5 bases). The CDR3 sequence is 14 residues long. V gave up 3 bases and J gave up 7 bases, with 10 bases separating them. CDR1 and CDR2 (germline): LNHDA, SQIVND (reference sequence). The CDR3 nucleotides are TGTGCCAGTAGTATGGGGGGAGCCAATTCACCCCTCCACTTT. Translation: CASSMGGANSPLHF.

J is TRBJ2-7 and V is TRBV21-1; TRBD2, the D gene given by the table, was not confirmed from the DNA. TRBV21-1 is an annotated pseudogene. The CDR3 spans 17 residues. CDR3 loop: CASSKGGDSPTSREQYF. CDR3 nucleotide sequence: TGTGCCAGCAGCAAGGGGGGAGACAGTCCGACCTCCCGCGAGCAGTACTTC.

The genes are TRBV27 and TRBJ1-2, with a tentative D call TRBD1 (5 bases). With 2 bases removed from V and 4 bases from J, the gap between germline ends came to 11 bases. The CDR3 consists of 14 residues. CDR1 MNHEY and CDR2 SMNVEV come from the germline V gene (reference sequence). The CDR3 nucleotides read TGTGCCAGCAGTTTAGATGGCAGGGCCTATGGCTACACCTTC. Protein: CASSLDGRAYGYTF.

The rearrangement uses TRBV29-1 and TRBJ2-3; 9 bases line up with TRBD2. Germline loops: CDR1 SQVTM, CDR2 ANQGSEA. Trimming at V came to 3 bases and at J to 4 bases, leaving 2 bases not matched to a gene. The CDR3 contains 13 residues. In DNA, the CDR3 is TGCAGCGTTGAGAGCGGGAGGTCAGATACGCAGTATTTT. It codes for CSVESGRSDTQYF.

This rearrangement joins TRBV14 to TRBJ1-2, with D possibly TRBD1 on 6 matching bases. Looked up from germline, CDR1 is SGHDN and CDR2 is FVKESK. This CDR3 is built from 15 residues. The V and J ends lost 3 bases and 8 bases respectively, with 19 bases between them. DNA of the CDR3: TGTGCCAGCAGCCAGATGGGGGCCCCCCCCGAAGGCTACACCTTC. This translates into CASSQMGAPPEGYTF.

The J gene is TRBJ1-3, the V gene TRBV2, with D possibly TRBD1 on 5 matching bases. The germline V gene has CDR1 SNHLY and CDR2 FYNNEI. The CDR3 totals 13 residues. V gave up 8 bases and J gave up 5 bases, with 13 bases separating them. CDR3 sequence: CASGGVVRNTIYF. The DNA of the CDR3 is TGTGCCAGCGGGGGGGTTGTTCGAAACACCATATATTTT.

This clone was seen only a few times. This rearrangement joins TRBV10-1 to TRBJ1-4, with a weak D call TRBD1 (6 bases). V lost 8 bases and J lost 4, with 14 bases in between. CDR1 is WNHNN, CDR2 SYGVQD, per germline (reference sequence). The CDR3 is made up of 14 amino acids. DNA of the CDR3: TGCGCCAGCGCCTTAGACAGGTTTAATGAAAAACTGTTTTTT. Translated: CASALDRFNEKLFF.

The rearrangement joins TRBV2 to TRBJ2-7; no firm D call. V was clipped by 4 bases and J by 5 bases, with 9 bases between them. This CDR3 region has 12 residues. Germline CDR1 reads SNHLY; CDR2 reads FYNNEI. The CDR3 coding sequence is TGTGCCAGCAGTGCTAGGATAAACGAGCAGTACTTC. This gives the protein CASSARINEQYF.

The genes are TRBV6-4 and TRBJ2-1; 8 positions agree with TRBD2. V lost 4 bases to trimming and J lost 3 bases; unmatched junction nucleotides: 11. Germline assignment: CDR1 MRHNA and CDR2 SNTAGT. This CDR3 has 17 residues. The CDR3 spells CASSVLPSGLDYNEQFF. The CDR3 nucleotides read TGTGCCAGCAGTGTCCTACCTTCGGGACTAGACTACAATGAGCAGTTCTTC.

The V call is TRBV5-1, the J call TRBJ2-7; 10 nucleotides match TRBD1. V gave up 4 bases and J gave up 6 bases; unmatched junction bases: 10. The CDR3 sequence is 15 residues long. In germline, CDR1 is SGHRS, CDR2 YFSETQ. The CDR3 region is CASSRASGTGVEQYF. CDR3 nucleotide sequence: TGCGCCAGCAGCAGGGCCTCCGGGACAGGGGTCGAGCAGTACTTC.

The chain recombines TRBV6-1 with TRBJ1-5, with unresolved D. CDR1 and CDR2 from the germline V gene are MNHNS and SASEGT. V lost 5 bases to trimming and J lost 2 bases, with 10 bases between them. This CDR3 comprises 14 residues. The CDR3 spells CASSPFTRNQPQHF. CDR3 nucleotide sequence: TGTGCCAGCAGTCCGTTTACTCGCAATCAGCCCCAGCATTTT.

V and J are TRBV14 and TRBJ1-4; 10 positions agree with TRBD1. The CDR3 runs 16 residues. With 3 bases clipped from V and 7 bases from J, the junction kept 8 bases outside the gene matches. Germline loops: CDR1 SGHDN, CDR2 FVKESK. CDR3 coding DNA: TGTGCCAGCAGCCACTGGGGACAGGGGAGGATTGAAAAACTGTTTTTT. It codes for CASSHWGQGRIEKLFF.

V and J are TRBV7-8 and TRBJ2-7; maybe TRBD2 (7 bases). The V end lost 5 bases, the J end lost 2 bases, and 13 bases lay between the germline ends. CDR3 length equals 14 residues. Germline V gene sequence: CDR1 SGHVS, CDR2 FQNEAQ. The CDR3 spells CASSLGEGAYEQYF. The DNA for the CDR3 is TGTGCCAGCAGCCTGGGGGAGGGGGCCTACGAGCAGTACTTC.

J is TRBJ2-1 and V is TRBV7-6; 7 positions agree with TRBD1. V shed 1 base and J 2 bases; nucleotides not matched to a gene: 5. Germline CDR1 reads SGHVS; CDR2 reads FNYEAQ. The length of the CDR3 is 16 residues. The CDR3, as DNA: TGTGCCAGCAGCTTAGAGGGACAGCGCCCCTACAATGAGCAGTTCTTC. It is translated as CASSLEGQRPYNEQFF.

This clone has a handful of counts. The rearrangement uses TRBV7-9 and TRBJ1-1; possibly TRBD1 for D (5 bases). The CDR3 contains 14 residues. Per the germline V gene, CDR1 is SEHNR and CDR2 is FQNEAQ (reference sequence). The V end lost 1 base, the J end lost 0 bases, and 6 bases lay between the germline ends. The CDR3 nucleotides read TGTGCCAGCAGCTTAGGACAGATGAACACTGAAGCTTTCTTT. Encoded protein: CASSLGQMNTEAFF.

This chain uses TRBV18 with TRBJ2-7; 7 positions match TRBD2. The CDR3 contains 13 residues. The germline V gene encodes CDR1 KGHSH and CDR2 LQKENI. V lost 1 base and J lost 3; bases outside the gene matches: 0. In DNA form, the CDR3 reads TGTGCCAGCTCACCACAGCGGGACTACGAGCAGTACTTC. Amino acids: CASSPQRDYEQYF.

V gene TRBV2 combines with J gene TRBJ2-1; TRBD2 aligns across 11 bases. The CDR3 loop spans 14 amino acids. Germline CDR1 SNHLY, CDR2 FYNNEI. J was trimmed by 9 bases and V by 1 base; bases with no gene match: 2. The CDR3 sequence is CASSEVLAGGEQFF. CDR3 in DNA: TGTGCCAGCAGTGAAGTGCTAGCGGGGGGTGAGCAGTTCTTC.

This chain's CDR3 is CASTASGMYNEQFF. DNA of the CDR3: TGTGCCAGTACTGCATCGGGAATGTACAATGAGCAGTTCTTC. The chain links TRBV19 to TRBJ2-1; D possibly corresponds to TRBD2 (5 bases). Trimming cost V 7 bases and J 4 bases, with 14 bases left between them. The germline CDR1 and CDR2 sequences are LNHDA and SQIVND (reference sequence). The CDR3 loop spans 14 amino acids. Using reference TRBV19 and TRBJ2-1 for the parts outside the CDR3, the full variable domain is DGGITQSPKYLFRKEGQNVTLSCEQNLNHDAMYWYRQDPGQGLRLIYYSQIVNDFQKGDIAEGYSVSREKKESFPLTVTSAQKNPTAFYLCASTASGMYNEQFFGPGTRLTVL.

The chain combines TRBV28 with TRBJ2-1; D might be TRBD1 (6 bases). V shed 5 bases and J shed 0 bases, with 14 bases lying between them. The CDR3 has 16 residues. Germline CDR1 is MDHEN and CDR2 is SYDVKM. The CDR3 DNA reads as TGTGCCAGCAGTCCCCCGACAGGTATCTCCTACAATGAGCAGTTCTTC. It encodes CASSPPTGISYNEQFF.

V usage is TRBV27 and J usage is TRBJ2-5, with a weak D call TRBD1 (7 bases). Deletions cut 5 bases from V and 3 bases from J, with 10 bases between. This CDR3 is 13 amino acids long. The germline V gene has CDR1 MNHEY and CDR2 SMNVEV (reference sequence). This chain's CDR3 is CASSIRGEETQYF. CDR3 coding DNA: TGTGCCAGCAGTATCAGGGGGGAAGAGACCCAGTACTTC.

This chain links TRBV5-1 with TRBJ2-2, with D perhaps matching TRBD1 (6 bases). Trimming pared 0 bases from V and 7 bases from J, leaving 16 bases between. The CDR3 extends over 16 amino acids. The germline V gene has CDR1 SGHRS and CDR2 YFSETQ. CDR3 amino acids: CASSLDPGAVGGELFF. The CDR3 DNA follows: TGCGCCAGCAGCTTGGACCCAGGGGCGGTCGGCGGGGAGCTGTTTTTT.

This chain connects TRBV4-2 to TRBJ2-2; D not resolved. V lost 1 base and J lost 4, with 10 bases in between. The V gene's germline CDR1 is LGHNA and CDR2 YNFKEQ. This CDR3 contains 15 residues. The CDR3 protein is CASSQVDKTTGELFF. CDR3 in DNA: TGTGCCAGCAGCCAAGTCGACAAAACCACCGGGGAGCTGTTTTTT.